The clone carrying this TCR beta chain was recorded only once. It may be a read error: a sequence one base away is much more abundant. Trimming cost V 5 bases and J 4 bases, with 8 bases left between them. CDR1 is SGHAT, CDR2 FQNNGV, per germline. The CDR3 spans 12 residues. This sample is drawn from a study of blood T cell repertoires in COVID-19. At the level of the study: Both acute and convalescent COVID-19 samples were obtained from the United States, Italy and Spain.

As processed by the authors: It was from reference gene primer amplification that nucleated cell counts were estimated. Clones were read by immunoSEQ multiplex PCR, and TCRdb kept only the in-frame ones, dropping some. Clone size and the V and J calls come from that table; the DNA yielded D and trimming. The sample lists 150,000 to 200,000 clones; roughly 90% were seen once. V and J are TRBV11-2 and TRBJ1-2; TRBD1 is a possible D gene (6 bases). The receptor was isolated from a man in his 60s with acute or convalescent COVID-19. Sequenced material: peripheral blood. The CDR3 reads CASSAQGYGYTF. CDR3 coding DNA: TGTGCCAGCAGCGCACAGGGCTATGGCTACACCTTC.